The 25 T cell receptor beta chains listed next were all sequenced from one sample in a study of blood T cell repertoires in COVID-19. TCRdb's copy holds only in-frame clones and misses some; the assay was immunoSEQ multiplex PCR. The sample yields 88,000 or so clones, roughly 80% seen once. What was sequenced was peripheral blood. The source of these receptors is a man older than 75 with acute or convalescent COVID-19.

V usage is TRBV27 and J usage is TRBJ2-5; D is unresolved. V lost 5 bases and J 3 bases, leaving 16 bases between the germline ends. CDR1 is MNHEY and CDR2 is SMNVEV in the germline V gene (reference sequence). The CDR3 is 15 residues long. CDR3 sequence (DNA): TGTGCCAGCAGTCACCCCTTAGTTGGTAAAGAGACCCAGTACTTC. Its protein product is CASSHPLVGKETQYF.

The V call is TRBV27, the J call TRBJ1-2; 8 bases are a match to TRBD1. CDR1 is MNHEY and CDR2 is SMNVEV in the germline V gene (reference sequence). The J segment lost 7 bases and the V segment lost 5 bases, leaving 9 bases of the junction unmatched. CDR3 size: 14 residues. CDR3 sequence: CASSAGTGPGGYTF. CDR3 DNA sequence: TGTGCCAGCAGTGCCGGGACAGGCCCAGGTGGCTACACCTTC.

The chain employs TRBV5-1 and TRBJ2-6; 7 bases are a match to TRBD1. Germline CDR1 and CDR2: SGHRS and YFSETQ. CDR3 length: 15 amino acids. The trim removed 7 bases at V and 2 bases at J, leaving 6 bases unmatched. As DNA, the CDR3 is TGCGCCAGCTCGGGCACAGGGGCTGGGGCCAACGTCCTGACTTTC. Its protein product is CASSGTGAGANVLTF.

The chain employs TRBV5-8 and TRBJ1-2; 9 bases map to TRBD1. The CDR3 extends over 13 amino acids. Germline loops: CDR1 SGHTS, CDR2 YDEGEE. V was pared by 0 bases and J by 6 bases, with 0 bases of the junction left unmatched. CDR3 sequence reads: CASSLGDRDGYTF. The CDR3 DNA follows: TGTGCCAGCAGCTTGGGGGACAGGGATGGCTACACCTTC.

The chain recombines TRBV29-1 with TRBJ2-5, with 11 nucleotides matching TRBD1. With 5 bases clipped from V and 4 bases from J, the junction kept 6 bases outside the gene matches. In germline, CDR1 is SQVTM, CDR2 ANQGSEA. This CDR3 has 14 residues. The CDR3 here is CSVKGTGGGETQYF. The DNA for the CDR3 is TGCAGCGTTAAAGGGACAGGGGGTGGAGAGACCCAGTACTTC. The entire variable domain, with the rest obtained from reference TRBV29-1 and TRBJ2-5, is as follows: SAVISQKPSRDICQRGTSLTIQCQVDSQVTMMFWYRQQPGQSLTLIATANQGSEATYESGFVIDKFPISRPNLTFSTLTVSNMSPEDSSIYLCSVKGTGGGETQYFGPGTRLLVL.

This chain connects TRBV5-1 to TRBJ2-1; D remains ambiguous. This CDR3 has 14 amino acids. With 2 bases removed from V and 4 bases from J, the gap between germline ends came to 10 bases. Looked up from germline, CDR1 is SGHRS and CDR2 is YFSETQ. The CDR3 sequence: CASSFGSVYNEQFF. The CDR3 bases are TGCGCCAGCAGCTTTGGTTCAGTATACAATGAGCAGTTCTTC. Variable domain in full (rest from reference TRBV5-1 and TRBJ2-1): KAGVTQTPRYLIKTRGQQVTLSCSPISGHRSVSWYQQTPGQGLQFLFEYFSETQRNKGNFPGRFSGRQFSNSRSEMNVSTLELGDSALYLCASSFGSVYNEQFFGPGTRLTVL.

This chain joins TRBV4-1 and TRBJ2-2; TRBD2 aligns across 13 bases. The germline CDR1 and CDR2 sequences are MGHRA and YSYEKL. CDR3 length equals 18 residues. V trimming: 3 bases; J trimming: 1 base; junction bases outside the gene matches: 5. The CDR3 DNA reads as TGCGCCAGCAGCCATGGGACTAGCGGGGCTATGAACACCGGGGAGCTGTTTTTT. This translates into CASSHGTSGAMNTGELFF.

The chain joins TRBV10-3 to TRBJ1-1; no definite D call. V was cut by 8 bases and J by 3 bases, with 13 bases left in between. The CDR3 contains 13 residues. Germline V gene lookup returns CDR1 ENHRY and CDR2 SYGVKD. CDR3 nucleotide sequence: TGTGCCATCGGTTCGGGGAGGGACACTGAAGCTTTCTTT. This translates into CAIGSGRDTEAFF.

The chain joins TRBV20-1 to TRBJ1-1; the match to TRBD1 covers 9 bases. Germline trimming cut 3 bases from V and 5 bases from J; bases unmatched to any gene: 10. This CDR3 contains 15 residues. Germline CDR1 DFQATT, CDR2 SNEGSKA (reference sequence). DNA for the CDR3: TGCAGTGCTAGTGGGGGGACAGGGATTGGGACTGAAGCTTTCTTT. Amino acid sequence: CSASGGTGIGTEAFF.

The V call is TRBV5-1, the J call TRBJ2-3, with 8 positions matching TRBD2. Germline values: CDR1 SGHRS, CDR2 YFSETQ. This CDR3 has 19 residues. Unmatched junction bases numbered 18, after V lost 3 bases and J lost 3 bases. The CDR3 bases are TGCGCCAGCAGCTCACCAAAAGTCAAGGCGGGGGGCTTTACAGATACGCAGTATTTT. Amino acid sequence: CASSSPKVKAGGFTDTQYF. The entire variable domain, with the rest obtained from reference TRBV5-1 and TRBJ2-3, is as follows: KAGVTQTPRYLIKTRGQQVTLSCSPISGHRSVSWYQQTPGQGLQFLFEYFSETQRNKGNFPGRFSGRQFSNSRSEMNVSTLELGDSALYLCASSSPKVKAGGFTDTQYFGPGTRLTVL.

The gene calls are TRBV7-9 and TRBJ2-5; 11 nucleotides line up with TRBD1. The germline V gene has CDR1 SEHNR and CDR2 FQNEAQ (reference sequence). The J segment lost 5 bases and the V segment lost 2 bases, leaving 4 bases of the junction unmatched. There are 15 residues in the CDR3. The CDR3 DNA sequence: TGTGCCAGCAGCTTAATGGGACAGGGGGTCGAGACCCAGTACTTC. Protein sequence: CASSLMGQGVETQYF.

This clone was detected a few times. The chain employs TRBV9 and TRBJ2-2; 15 bases are a match to TRBD2. The germline V gene has CDR1 SGDLS and CDR2 YYNGEE. V trimming: 4 bases; J trimming: 7 bases; junction bases outside the gene matches: 8. This CDR3 has 17 amino acids. The CDR3 here is CASSPGLAGGDGGELFF. Here the CDR3 DNA reads TGTGCCAGCAGCCCCGGACTAGCGGGGGGGGACGGCGGGGAGCTGTTTTTT.

The V call is TRBV19, the J call TRBJ1-1, with 9 bases aligning to TRBD1. This CDR3 has 15 amino acids. The germline CDR1 and CDR2 sequences are LNHDA and SQIVND (reference sequence). Trimming removed 5 bases from V and 3 bases from J; junction bases left unmatched: 7. Here the CDR3 DNA reads TGTGCCAGTAGTCCGACAGGGGGACCTGACACTGAAGCTTTCTTT. Protein product: CASSPTGGPDTEAFF.

The J gene is TRBJ1-1, the V gene TRBV5-1; D is ambiguous. This CDR3 has 14 amino acids. V gave up 2 bases and J gave up 3 bases, with 11 bases separating them. Germline V gives CDR1 SGHRS, CDR2 YFSETQ. CDR3: CASSFSRIDTEAFF. The CDR3 DNA follows: TGCGCCAGCAGCTTTTCGCGGATAGACACTGAAGCTTTCTTT.

The chain links TRBV15 to TRBJ2-1, with unresolved D. The germline V and J ends were trimmed by 0 bases and 7 bases, with 7 bases remaining between them. The CDR3 loop spans 13 amino acids. From germline, CDR1 is LNHNV and CDR2 YYDKDF (reference sequence). CDR3: CATSRDTGNEQFF. The CDR3 region has the DNA TGTGCCACCAGCAGAGATACTGGTAATGAGCAGTTCTTC.

The CDR3 DNA reads as TGCAGCGGGTCCGGGACAGGAGGTTCGGGGACTGAAGCTTTCTTT. Amino acid sequence: CSGSGTGGSGTEAFF. J is TRBJ1-1 and V is TRBV29-1; 8 nucleotides match TRBD1. The CDR3 extends over 15 amino acids. V gave up 7 bases and J gave up 5 bases; unmatched junction bases: 15. Looked up from germline, CDR1 is SQVTM and CDR2 is ANQGSEA.

This clone has just one count. The rearrangement joins TRBV6-6 to TRBJ2-2, with a possible D match to TRBD2 (6 bases). CDR3 length equals 14 residues. V was trimmed by 7 bases and J by 4 bases, leaving 13 bases between them. CDR1 is MNHNY and CDR2 is SVGAGI in the germline V gene (reference sequence). CDR3 nucleotides: TGTGCCAGCATGCTTCACGGGGGCACCGGGGAGCTGTTTTTT. Translated, it gives CASMLHGGTGELFF.

V usage is TRBV6-5 and J usage is TRBJ1-1; TRBD1 aligns across 10 bases. Germline V CDR1 and CDR2: MNHEY, SVGAGI. The CDR3 extends over 15 amino acids. With 2 bases clipped from V and 11 bases from J, the junction kept 11 bases outside the gene matches. The CDR3 is CASSYDRTGGIWAFF. Written as DNA, the CDR3 is TGTGCCAGCAGTTACGATAGGACAGGGGGAATCTGGGCTTTCTTT.

V usage is TRBV5-1 and J usage is TRBJ1-4; possible D gene TRBD1, 6 bases. Trimming shortened V by 7 bases and J by 0 bases, and 10 bases separated the two germline ends. This CDR3 is built from 14 residues. Germline V CDR1 and CDR2: SGHRS, YFSETQ. The CDR3 sequence: CASGRQATNEKLFF. In DNA form, the CDR3 reads TGCGCCAGCGGAAGACAGGCAACTAATGAAAAACTGTTTTTT.

The chain has TRBV30 and TRBJ2-3, with a possible D match to TRBD2 (6 bases). Trimming stripped 6 bases from V and 5 bases from J, with 12 bases between. CDR3 length equals 12 residues. The germline CDR1 and CDR2 sequences are GTSNPN and SVGIG (reference sequence). The CDR3 coding sequence is TGTGCCTGCGAAATGGAGGGAGATACGCAGTATTTT. Translating it yields CACEMEGDTQYF.

The chain employs TRBV6-5 and TRBJ2-1; D is possibly TRBD1 (5 bases). Deletions cut 7 bases from V and 10 bases from J, with 14 bases between. The germline gives CDR1 MNHEY, CDR2 SVGAGI. This CDR3 contains 12 residues. The CDR3 reads CASNGQGREQFF. The CDR3 nucleotides read TGTGCCAGCAATGGTCAGGGAAGGGAGCAGTTCTTC.

The chain's CDR3 is CASSPPPGQGNQETQYF. CDR3 DNA: TGTGCCAGCAGTCCCCCCCCGGGACAGGGGAACCAAGAGACCCAGTACTTC. This chain uses TRBV25-1 with TRBJ2-5, with TRBD1 identical over 10 bases. The CDR3 is made up of 17 amino acids. The V segment lost 5 bases and the J segment 0 bases; nucleotides outside the gene matches: 9. CDR1 MGHDK and CDR2 SYGVNS come from the germline V gene.

This sequence joins TRBV6-5 and TRBJ2-7, with a tentative D call TRBD1 (6 bases). V was clipped by 4 bases and J by 7 bases, with 8 bases between them. Germline V lookup: CDR1 MNHEY, CDR2 SVGAGI. This CDR3 region has 11 residues. CDR3 protein: CASSFRGEQYF. Written as DNA, the CDR3 is TGTGCCAGCAGTTTCAGGGGTGAGCAGTACTTC.

This chain connects TRBV5-1 to TRBJ1-1; TRBD1 matches at 12 bases. Germline V gives CDR1 SGHRS, CDR2 YFSETQ. J lost 4 bases, V lost 3 bases, and 7 bases had no gene match. CDR3 length: 16 residues. CDR3 DNA: TGCGCCAGCAGCTCCGGGACAGGGGGCGGTGCCACTGAAGCTTTCTTT. Encoded protein: CASSSGTGGGATEAFF. The complete variable domain, with remaining parts taken from reference TRBV5-1 and TRBJ1-1, reads KAGVTQTPRYLIKTRGQQVTLSCSPISGHRSVSWYQQTPGQGLQFLFEYFSETQRNKGNFPGRFSGRQFSNSRSEMNVSTLELGDSALYLCASSSGTGGGATEAFFGQGTRLTVV.

The gene calls are TRBV5-8 and TRBJ2-3; D gene unclear. CDR1 and CDR2 (germline): SGHTS, YDEGEE. The CDR3 runs to 13 residues. Trimming took 7 bases from V and 4 from J, leaving 13 bases between them. CDR3 loop: CASPPGSADTQYF. In DNA form, the CDR3 reads TGTGCCAGCCCCCCCGGTAGTGCAGATACGCAGTATTTT.